This TCR beta chain comes out of a study of cytomegalovirus exposure and HLA in healthy donors. Whole-study results and caveats: Reports indicated that the classifier achieved high specificity and sensitivity in diagnosing cytomegalovirus status. TCR clusters originating in the first cohort tended to co-occur in the roughly 120 validation repertoires, according to a later analysis. Confirmation in vitro established that three CMV-associated chains were specific for CMV antigens.

TCRdb's table, derived via immunoSEQ multiplex PCR, lists solely in-frame clones and lacks some. The sample lists under 250,000 clones; 87% were seen once. In regard to this clone: Antigen: not known.

Per germline, CDR1 SGHTA and CDR2 FQGNSA. The CDR3 has 16 residues. V shed 3 bases and J 5 bases; nucleotides not matched to a gene: 10. This chain uses TRBV7-2 with TRBJ2-3; TRBD2 matches at 8 bases. The sequenced sample was PBMCs. This TCR derives from a man between 18 and 29 years old in good health and CMV-seronegative. The CDR3 DNA follows: TGTGCCAGCAGCTTTTCGCAAGCGGGAGTTGGAGATACGCAGTATTTT. Protein sequence: CASSFSQAGVGDTQYF.